This T cell receptor (beta chain) was retrieved from a study of Ad26.COV2.S vaccination and SARS-CoV-2 variants. About the research overall: Doses of Ad26.COV2.S were injected into muscle once or twice, 56 days apart. Points from the study as a whole: Post-vaccination breadth of spike-specific CD8+ and CD4+ T cell responses was reportedly substantial. Recipients of either vaccine or placebo displayed similar breadth of non-spike TCRs.

On this clone: Its specificity is unknown.

The assay was immunoSEQ multiplex PCR, and TCRdb's table has in-frame clones only and misses some. The sample carries about 500,000 clones, around 89% recorded once. Regarding treatment: over 15 received Ad26.COV2.S at low or high dose, single or two shots; 5 received placebo; per-sample allocation not given. Day 63 after the first vaccine or placebo injection was the time point for sampling. The sample was peripheral blood, taken in a trial of Ad26.COV2.S vaccine versus placebo. This TCR was recovered from a person between 18 and 65 years old who received the Ad26.COV2.S COVID-19 vaccine or a placebo.

CDR3 nucleotides: TGTGCCAGCAGCAAGACTAGTGGGACCCAGTACTTC. Translating gives CASSKTSGTQYF. The chain couples TRBV7-9 to TRBJ2-5, with D maybe TRBD2 (6 bases). The ends were cut back, 5 bases at V and 7 bases at J, with 11 bases in the middle. The CDR3 extends over 12 amino acids. The germline CDR1 and CDR2 sequences are SEHNR and FQNEAQ (reference sequence). Together with reference TRBV7-9 and TRBJ2-5, the CDR3 gives the full variable domain: DTGVSQNPRHKITKRGQNVTFRCDPISEHNRLYWYRQTLGQGPEFLTYFQNEAQLEKSRLLSDRFSAERPKGSFSTLEIQRTEQGDSAMYLCASSKTSGTQYFGPGTRLLVL.